This passage covers 10 T cell receptor beta chains from one sample sequenced in a study of shared clonotypes between healthy human individuals. Only in-frame clones appear in the TCRdb table, and some are missing; sequencing was by immunoSEQ multiplex PCR. The sample gives millions of clones, just over 90% of which show up once; under 0.45% is in the top ten. Source material: naive CD4+ T cells from PBMCs. Subset of the sample: CD45RA+ positively selected. The receptor source for this set is a man between 18 and 35 years old in good health. Some clones in this sample may be carry-over from other donors' samples.

This clone appeared once. CDR3 DNA: TGTGCCAGCAGTGGAGGACAGGGTTTGGGTGGGGCCAACGTCCTGACTTTC. The encoded protein is CASSGGQGLGGANVLTF. The rearrangement links TRBV25-1 to TRBJ2-6; the match to TRBD1 covers 8 bases. CDR3 length: 17 amino acids. CDR1 is MGHDK and CDR2 is SYGVNS in the germline V gene. The ends lost 4 bases at V and 3 bases at J; junction bases unmatched: 8.

The gene calls are TRBV11-2 and TRBJ2-1; 7 nucleotides align to TRBD2. CDR3 length: 14 amino acids. CDR1 SGHAT and CDR2 FQNNGV come from the germline V gene. With 1 base clipped from V and 4 bases from J, the junction kept 1 base outside the gene matches. The CDR3 reads CASSLVRGYNEQFF. In nucleotides, the CDR3 is TGTGCCAGCAGCTTAGTGCGGGGGTACAATGAGCAGTTCTTC.

J is TRBJ2-1 and V is TRBV11-3; 9 bases are a match to TRBD1. Germline V lookup: CDR1 SGHNT, CDR2 YENEEA. The junction had 6 bases not matched to a gene; V was cut back by 5 bases and J by 1 base. The CDR3 extends over 16 amino acids. Here the CDR3 DNA reads TGTGCCAGCAGCCGAGCCGGGACAGGGTCCTACAATGAGCAGTTCTTC. It codes for CASSRAGTGSYNEQFF.

This chain links TRBV28 with TRBJ2-1; 10 bases match TRBD2. Germline V gene sequence: CDR1 MDHEN, CDR2 SYDVKM. CDR3 length: 14 amino acids. V lost 5 bases to trimming and J lost 10 bases; unmatched junction nucleotides: 8. CDR3 loop: CASSLSGRVREQFF. The CDR3 region has the DNA TGTGCCAGCAGTCTCAGCGGGAGGGTCCGAGAGCAGTTCTTC.

A single count supports this clone. The chain uses TRBV2 and TRBJ2-3; no definite D call. The CDR3 consists of 12 residues. Deletions cut 10 bases from V and 3 bases from J, with 11 bases between. The germline V gene encodes CDR1 SNHLY and CDR2 FYNNEI. The CDR3 is CATTINTDTQYF. For the CDR3, the DNA is TGTGCCACCACGATAAATACAGATACGCAGTATTTT.

The chain couples TRBV6-5 to TRBJ1-2, with D possibly matching TRBD1 (5 bases). Germline V gene sequence: CDR1 MNHEY, CDR2 SVGAGI. V was shortened by 2 bases and J by 2 bases, with 12 bases between the two germline ends. The CDR3 extends over 15 amino acids. CDR3 nucleotide sequence: TGTGCCAGCAGTTACCTCGCAGGGCGAAACTATGGCTACACCTTC. Residues: CASSYLAGRNYGYTF.

The chain couples TRBV5-1 to TRBJ2-7; D not resolved. The CDR3 consists of 15 residues. Germline CDR1 and CDR2: SGHRS and YFSETQ. Trimming cost V 3 bases and J 1 base, with 14 bases left between them. This CDR3 reads CASSYYPDGSYEQYF. DNA for the CDR3: TGCGCCAGCAGCTATTATCCGGACGGATCCTACGAGCAGTACTTC.

The chain uses TRBV28 and TRBJ1-5; maybe TRBD1 (5 bases). Between the trimmed V and J ends, which lost 2 bases and 5 bases, there was a span of 13 bases. Germline values: CDR1 MDHEN, CDR2 SYDVKM. This CDR3 comprises 15 residues. Here the CDR3 reads CASSLGSRVDQPQHF. DNA for the CDR3: TGTGCCAGCAGTTTAGGCAGCAGGGTGGATCAGCCCCAGCATTTT.

This sequence joins TRBV7-8 and TRBJ2-3, with TRBD1 identical over 7 bases. The CDR3 is made up of 21 amino acids. The junction had 24 bases not matched to a gene; V was cut back by 6 bases and J by 0 bases. Germline CDR1 SGHVS, CDR2 FQNEAQ. The CDR3: CASSPTRRPQHPGQSTDTQYF. The DNA for the CDR3 is TGTGCCAGCAGTCCCACTAGGAGGCCCCAGCATCCGGGACAGAGCACAGATACGCAGTATTTT.

The chain carries TRBV5-4 and TRBJ2-7; the match to TRBD1 covers 10 bases. Germline values: CDR1 SGHNT, CDR2 YYREEE (reference sequence). The V gene end was trimmed by 4 bases and the J gene end by 1 base; junction bases not matched to a gene: 8. This CDR3 has 16 residues. CDR3 loop: CASSQPRQGASYEQYF. The CDR3, as DNA: TGTGCCAGCAGCCAACCCCGACAGGGGGCGTCCTACGAGCAGTACTTC. Looking up the rest from reference TRBV5-4 and TRBJ2-7 gives the full variable domain: ETGVTQSPTHLIKTRGQQVTLRCSSQSGHNTVSWYQQALGQGPQFIFQYYREEENGRGNFPPRFSGLQFPNYSSELNVNALELDDSALYLCASSQPRQGASYEQYFGPGTRLTVT.